This record concerns one T cell receptor beta chain sequence. A TCRbeta library incorporating unique molecular identifiers was prepared. In TCRdb, the PCR reads were re-called with MiXCR into one record per CDR3 protein. The sample shows roughly 300,000 distinct CDR3 sequences, 10% of them seen only once. Trimming pared 7 bases from V and 1 base from J, leaving 9 bases between. The CDR3 sequence is 13 residues long. The germline CDR1 and CDR2 sequences are MNHEY and SVGAGI. This entry is derived from a study of T-cell reconstitution after alpha-beta-depleted transplantation in children. This sequence joins TRBV6-5 and TRBJ2-3, with no clear D. The TCR comes from a human donor who donated a stem cell graft to a child with acute lymphoblastic leukemia. Specimen: PBMCs from the stem cell graft donor, collected from the stem cell graft. CDR3 sequence reads: CASTISGTDTQYF. The CDR3 nucleotides read TGTGCCAGCACGATTTCGGGCACAGATACGCAGTATTTT.